A single sample is the source of the 5 T cell receptor gamma chains below, sequenced in a study of Vδ1+ human thymocytes. The study's findings and limits: In the thymus, TRG and TRD repertoires looked highly polyclonal with Gaussian CDR3 lengths.

These receptors' antigens are unknown. Extracted RNA was reverse transcribed into cDNA. The CDR3 regions were amplified by multiplex PCR from V-gene primers to a constant-region primer. TCRdb ran CATT on the multiplex PCR reads. Among 8,500 to 13,000 gamma-chain clones listed, about 46% were seen once. Sequenced: Vdelta1+ gamma-delta thymocytes from the thymus. Stated subset: FACS-sorted CD3+ TCRalphabeta- TCRVdelta1+ TCRVdelta2- thymocytes. Receptors originate from a boy younger than two who had congenital heart surgery.

The rearrangement joins TRGV4 to TRGJ1 or TRGJ2. The CDR3 runs to 13 residues. J gave up 4 bases and V 5 bases, and 8 bases lay outside the gene matches. In germline, CDR1 is EGSTGY, CDR2 YDSYTSSV. In nucleotides, the CDR3 is TGTGCCACCTGGGCCTCGAGATATTATAAGAAACTCTTT. This sequence encodes CATWASRYYKKLF.

The rearrangement links TRGV2 to TRGJ1 or TRGJ2. TCRdb supplies no J gene; here it was assigned by aligning the nucleotide sequence to germline. The CDR3 totals 16 residues. CDR1 and CDR2 from the germline V gene are EGSNGY and YDSYNSKV. V dropped 0 bases and J dropped 5; count of bases not matched to a gene: 13. The DNA for the CDR3 is TGTGCCACCTGGGACGGGCGGTTTTCCATGGATTATAAGAAACTCTTT. Translating it yields CATWDGRFSMDYKKLF.

This clone was counted a few times. The chain couples TRGV2 to TRGJ1 or TRGJ2. V was clipped by 3 bases and J by 7 bases; unmatched bases: 9. The CDR3 is made up of 13 amino acids. Germline CDR1 EGSNGY, CDR2 YDSYNSKV. The CDR3 loop is CATWDRPWYKKLF. In DNA, the CDR3 is TGTGCCACCTGGGACAGGCCATGGTATAAGAAACTCTTT.

The J gene is TRGJ1 or TRGJ2, the V gene TRGV8. The J gene, missing from TCRdb, was assigned here through DNA to germline matching. The CDR3 has 13 amino acids. Trimming removed 0 bases from V and 6 bases from J; junction bases left unmatched: 5. The V gene's germline CDR1 is VENAVY and CDR2 YDSYNSRV. In nucleotides, the CDR3 is TGTGCCACCTGGGATAGGCTCGGTTATAAGAAACTCTTT. Its protein product is CATWDRLGYKKLF.

The chain couples TRGV3 to TRGJ1 or TRGJ2. Since TCRdb gives no J gene, matching the DNA to germline was used here to assign it. CDR3 length: 18 residues. Trimming at V came to 0 bases and at J to 0 bases, leaving 14 bases not matched to a gene. Per germline, CDR1 VTNTFY and CDR2 YDVSTARD (reference sequence). Here the CDR3 DNA reads TGTGCCACCTGGGACAGGCACAGATCTCGGGCGAATTATTATAAGAAACTCTTT. It specifies CATWDRHRSRANYYKKLF.